The text below deals with one TCR beta chain. The entry originates in a study of cytomegalovirus exposure and HLA in healthy donors. Germline V gene lookup returns CDR1 SGHRS and CDR2 YFSETQ. The CDR3 is 13 residues long. V was shortened by 4 bases and J by 5 bases, with 12 bases between the two germline ends. The PCR used 60 Vbeta and 13 Jbeta primers. Measured with immunoSEQ multiplex PCR; TCRdb has only the in-frame clones, and not every one. The table lists about 190,000 clones, around three quarters of them singletons. The sequencing sample was made of PBMCs. The chain links TRBV5-1 to TRBJ1-1; D may be TRBD1 (5 bases). The sequence was obtained from a boy between 10 and 17 years old in good health and CMV-seronegative. The CDR3, as DNA: TGCGCCAGCAGCGACGGGACTGAAACTGAAGCTTTCTTT. Amino acid sequence: CASSDGTETEAFF.